These 30 T cell receptor beta chains were all obtained from the same sample, sequenced in a study of T and B cells in COVID-19 patients. Blood genomic DNA input for TRB amplification was about 250-500 ng. TRB rearrangements were amplified by multiplex PCR with BIOMED2 TRB-A/B primers. A single record per CDR3 protein comes from TCRdb applying MiXCR to the multiplex PCR reads. The table has fewer than 9,500 distinct CDR3 sequences, around 33% seen once. Source material: blood. Every receptor here comes from a human donor who had recovered from COVID-19.

This clonotype counts as medium-sized. The chain recombines TRBV6-1 with TRBJ2-1, with unresolved D. The CDR3 runs 19 residues. Germline V CDR1 and CDR2: MNHNS, SASEGT. V lost 2 bases and J lost 6, with 26 bases in between. The CDR3 here is CASSEQKFLLDRRTNEQFF. CDR3 coding DNA: TGTGCCAGCAGTGAACAGAAATTTCTGTTGGATCGTAGAACCAATGAGCAGTTCTTC.

The rearrangement links TRBV6-2 or TRBV6-3 to TRBJ1-2; no clear D gene. CDR1 is MNHEY, CDR2 SVGEGT, per germline. CDR3 size: 14 residues. V was cut by 6 bases and J by 6 bases, with 17 bases left in between. The CDR3 bases are TGTGCCAGCAGCCCCCGTACAGCCCCTGATGGCTACACCTTC. Its translation: CASSPRTAPDGYTF.

This clonotype has a handful of counts. The chain has TRBV6-5 and TRBJ2-2, with D possibly being TRBD1 (5 bases). Trimming left V 3 bases short and J 1 base short, with 9 bases between. CDR1 and CDR2 from the germline V gene are MNHEY and SVGAGI. The CDR3 has 15 amino acids. CDR3 coding DNA: TGTGCCAGCAGTTATTGGACACAGAACACCGGGGAGCTGTTTTTT. It translates to CASSYWTQNTGELFF.

This clonotype is labeled medium-sized. This chain connects TRBV19 to TRBJ2-7, with a possible D match to TRBD2 (5 bases). Trimming cost V 10 bases and J 7 bases, with 11 bases left between them. Per germline, CDR1 LNHDA and CDR2 SQIVND (reference sequence). The CDR3 has 10 residues. The CDR3 here is CATRSGEQYF. CDR3 DNA: TGTGCCACTCGGTCGGGAGAGCAGTACTTC.

The genes are TRBV6-5 and TRBJ1-2; 8 nucleotides match TRBD1. From germline, CDR1 is MNHEY and CDR2 SVGAGI. The CDR3 has 13 residues. J gave up 6 bases and V 6 bases, and 6 bases lay outside the gene matches. The CDR3 protein is CASSRTGRNGYTF. The CDR3 DNA follows: TGTGCCAGCAGCCGGACAGGGAGGAATGGCTACACCTTC.

By frequency in the sample, this clonotype is medium-sized. The chain employs TRBV29-1 and TRBJ2-7; D remains unclear. The CDR3 has 13 residues. CDR1 is SQVTM and CDR2 is ANQGSEA in the germline V gene. Trimming left V 0 bases short and J 3 bases short, with 9 bases between. CDR3 DNA: TGCAGCGTTGAAGACCAGGACCACTACGAGCAGTACTTC. It codes for CSVEDQDHYEQYF.

This sequence joins TRBV5-5 and TRBJ2-3; 7 bases are a match to TRBD1. The ends lost 3 bases at V and 2 bases at J; junction bases unmatched: 9. The germline CDR1 and CDR2 sequences are SGHKS and YYEKEE (reference sequence). CDR3 length: 16 amino acids. CDR3 in DNA: TGTGCCAGCAGCTCCGATACAGGGGACCACACAGATACGCAGTATTTT. It specifies CASSSDTGDHTDTQYF.

The rearrangement links TRBV6-5 to TRBJ1-1; D gene uncertain. The V end lost 2 bases, the J end lost 6 bases, and 16 bases lay between the germline ends. The germline V gene has CDR1 MNHEY and CDR2 SVGAGI. The CDR3 is made up of 15 amino acids. CDR3 in amino acids: CASSYRTPVMSEAFF. The CDR3, as DNA: TGTGCCAGCAGTTACAGGACCCCGGTTATGTCTGAAGCTTTCTTT.

By share, this clonotype ranks as medium-sized (0.01 to 0.1%). The chain uses TRBV29-1 and TRBJ1-6, with D perhaps TRBD1 (5 bases). Looked up from germline, CDR1 is SQVTM and CDR2 is ANQGSEA. The CDR3 covers 13 residues. With 7 bases removed from V and 9 bases from J, the gap between germline ends came to 16 bases. This chain's CDR3 is CSAGSGAGSPLHF. In DNA form, the CDR3 reads TGCAGCGCCGGCAGCGGGGCAGGTTCACCCCTCCACTTT.

By share of the sample, this clonotype is medium-sized (0.01 to 0.1%). This chain links TRBV11-1 with TRBJ1-1; D remains unclear. There are 13 residues in the CDR3. The V end was cut by 5 bases, the J end by 3 bases, with 10 bases between. Germline lookup yields CDR1 SGHAT and CDR2 FQDESV (reference sequence). CDR3 loop: CASSRTMDTEAFF. Here the CDR3 DNA reads TGTGCCAGCAGCCGTACAATGGACACTGAAGCTTTCTTT.

The gene calls are TRBV12-3 or TRBV12-4 and TRBJ1-4; 9 bases align to TRBD1. The CDR3 length is 14 residues. Trimming cost V 3 bases and J 11 bases; bases outside gene matches: 7. For the CDR3, the DNA is TGTGCCAGCAGTTTGGCGACAGACAGGGGGAAACTGTTTTTT. It yields the protein CASSLATDRGKLFF.

The genes are TRBV7-9 and TRBJ1-4; 7 bases map to TRBD1. The V gene end was trimmed by 5 bases and the J gene end by 4 bases; junction bases not matched to a gene: 10. Germline assignment: CDR1 SEHNR and CDR2 FQNEAQ (reference sequence). The CDR3 has 16 residues. As DNA, the CDR3 is TGTGCCAGCAGCCCAGACAGGGTCGGGAATAATGAAAAACTGTTTTTT. Translated: CASSPDRVGNNEKLFF.

This clonotype showed up just a few times. The chain couples TRBV6-2 or TRBV6-3 to TRBJ1-2; no firm D call. The CDR3 consists of 13 residues. Germline V lookup: CDR1 MNHEY, CDR2 SVGEGT. Trimming removed 6 bases at V and 4 bases at J, with 12 bases between. CDR3 in amino acids: CASRLDRTYGYTF. In nucleotides, the CDR3 is TGTGCCAGCAGACTAGACCGTACCTATGGCTACACCTTC.

This clonotype is classed as medium-sized. The chain recombines TRBV5-5 with TRBJ1-6; D is unresolved. The V gene lost 7 bases and the J gene lost 4 bases, with 9 bases spanning the gap. CDR1 and CDR2 from the germline V gene are SGHKS and YYEKEE (reference sequence). This CDR3 spans 13 amino acids. Here the CDR3 DNA reads TGTGCCAGCGAGGCTACTTATAATTCACCCCTCCACTTT. Encoded protein: CASEATYNSPLHF.

By sample fraction, this clonotype is medium-sized. The chain links TRBV6-5 to TRBJ2-1; 10 nucleotides agree with TRBD2. The CDR3 runs to 13 residues. Trimming cost V 7 bases and J 10 bases; bases outside gene matches: 7. CDR1 and CDR2 (germline): MNHEY, SVGAGI. In nucleotides, the CDR3 is TGTGCCAGCACCCGATCAGCGGGGGGGGAGCAGTTCTTC. Amino acids: CASTRSAGGEQFF.

About this clonotype itself: This may come from a read error, since a much larger clone is one base off. V and J are TRBV13 and TRBJ2-5, with D perhaps matching TRBD2 (5 bases). Germline CDR1 reads PRHDT; CDR2 reads FYEKMQ (reference sequence). The germline V and J ends were trimmed by 1 base and 3 bases, with 9 bases remaining between them. This CDR3 comprises 14 residues. The CDR3 DNA is TGTGCCAGCAGCTTAGCGAGGGCTGAAGAGACCCAGTACTTC. Its protein product is CASSLARAEETQYF.

This clonotype was observed a handful of times. This chain uses TRBV29-1 with TRBJ1-1; 11 nucleotides align to TRBD1. CDR1 SQVTM and CDR2 ANQGSEA come from the germline V gene. The length of the CDR3 is 15 residues. V shed 5 bases, J shed 3 bases, and the junction held 8 bases outside the gene matches. The DNA for the CDR3 is TGCAGCGTTTCTGGACAGGGGGCAAGATACACTGAAGCTTTCTTT. Translation gives CSVSGQGARYTEAFF. Full variable domain (remainder filled in from reference TRBV29-1 and TRBJ1-1): SAVISQKPSRDICQRGTSLTIQCQVDSQVTMMFWYRQQPGQSLTLIATANQGSEATYESGFVIDKFPISRPNLTFSTLTVSNMSPEDSSIYLCSVSGQGARYTEAFFGQGTRLTVV.

This clonotype was detected only a few times. This rearrangement joins TRBV6-2 or TRBV6-3 to TRBJ2-1; 10 nucleotides match TRBD1. The V segment lost 2 bases and the J segment 9 bases; nucleotides outside the gene matches: 10. The V gene's germline CDR1 is MNHEY and CDR2 SVGEGT. This CDR3 is built from 16 residues. The CDR3 nucleotides are TGTGCCAGCAGTTACCCTCTCCGGGACAGGGGCGGTGAGCAGTTCTTC. It is translated as CASSYPLRDRGGEQFF.

This clonotype was counted between two and nine times. V is TRBV12-3 or TRBV12-4 and J is TRBJ1-1; 7 positions match TRBD1. This CDR3 has 16 residues. J lost 4 bases, V lost 1 base, and 9 bases had no gene match. CDR3: CASSLVVTGLVTEAFF. The CDR3 DNA is TGTGCCAGCAGTTTAGTTGTGACAGGGCTTGTCACTGAAGCTTTCTTT.

This clonotype was seen once. The rearrangement uses TRBV20-1 and TRBJ1-3; the D is unclear. Trimming pared 1 base from V and 0 bases from J, leaving 7 bases between. Germline CDR1 DFQATT, CDR2 SNEGSKA (reference sequence). The CDR3 spans 14 residues. DNA for the CDR3: TGCAGTGCTAGAGGGGCAGACTCTGGAAACACCATATATTTT. Protein: CSARGADSGNTIYF.

V gene TRBV7-9 combines with J gene TRBJ2-7; D unresolved. Trimming pared 0 bases from V and 3 bases from J, leaving 6 bases between. Germline V gene sequence: CDR1 SEHNR, CDR2 FQNEAQ (reference sequence). This CDR3 comprises 13 residues. Written as DNA, the CDR3 is TGTGCCAGCAGCTTAGCGGGGATCTACGAGCAGTACTTC. It yields the protein CASSLAGIYEQYF.

Relative to its sample, this clonotype is medium-sized. The chain employs TRBV19 and TRBJ2-3, with D hard to call. V lost 3 bases to trimming and J lost 6 bases, with 16 bases between them. CDR3 length: 15 amino acids. CDR1 and CDR2 from the germline V gene are LNHDA and SQIVND (reference sequence). In DNA, the CDR3 is TGTGCCAGTAGTATGAGGACCTCGTTCGGGGATACGCAGTATTTT. This translates into CASSMRTSFGDTQYF.

V gene TRBV4-2 combines with J gene TRBJ2-1, with 8 bases aligning to TRBD2. Unmatched junction bases numbered 6, after V lost 0 bases and J lost 5 bases. The CDR3 is 16 amino acids. Germline lookup yields CDR1 LGHNA and CDR2 YNFKEQ. CDR3 DNA sequence: TGTGCCAGCAGCCAAGATCAAGTAGCGGGACACAATGAGCAGTTCTTC. Its translation: CASSQDQVAGHNEQFF.

The chain combines TRBV4-3 with TRBJ2-1; 8 nucleotides line up with TRBD2. J lost 3 bases, V lost 0 bases, and 4 bases had no gene match. CDR1 and CDR2 from the germline V gene are LGHNA and YSLEER. CDR3 length: 16 amino acids. As DNA, the CDR3 is TGCGCCAGCAGCCAAGATCTCGGGGGGGACTACAATGAGCAGTTCTTC. This sequence encodes CASSQDLGGDYNEQFF.

This clonotype qualifies as medium-sized. This chain uses TRBV6-5 with TRBJ2-2; no firm D call. Trimming removed 7 bases from V and 5 bases from J, with 20 bases in between. CDR1 MNHEY and CDR2 SVGAGI come from the germline V gene. This CDR3 spans 16 amino acids. CDR3 protein: CASTPVVYKKTGELFF. In DNA form, the CDR3 reads TGTGCCAGCACCCCCGTCGTCTACAAGAAAACCGGGGAGCTGTTTTTT.

This clonotype was seen a handful of times. The CDR3 sequence: CAISDRGTDTQYF. The CDR3 bases are TGTGCCATCAGTGACAGGGGCACAGATACGCAGTATTTT. The chain recombines TRBV10-3 with TRBJ2-3; D possibly corresponds to TRBD1 (5 bases). This CDR3 contains 13 residues. Per the germline V gene, CDR1 is ENHRY and CDR2 is SYGVKD. V was cut by 3 bases and J by 1 base, with 5 bases left in between.

The chain links TRBV18 to TRBJ1-5; 8 bases align to TRBD1. Germline-derived CDR1 and CDR2 are KGHSH and LQKENI. CDR3 length equals 15 residues. V lost 3 bases and J lost 8; bases outside the gene matches: 9. For the CDR3, the DNA is TGTGCCAGCTCACCGGGACAGGTCGGCCCAAAGCCCCAGCATTTT. Translated: CASSPGQVGPKPQHF.

This clonotype occurred a few times. This sequence joins TRBV13 and TRBJ2-7, with TRBD2 identical over 9 bases. After removal of 5 bases from V and 3 bases from J, the junction contained 8 bases not matched to a gene. This CDR3 region has 15 residues. CDR1 is PRHDT, CDR2 FYEKMQ, per germline (reference sequence). CDR3 in amino acids: CASSPSGLANYEQYF. The CDR3 region has the DNA TGTGCCAGCAGCCCCTCGGGACTAGCTAACTACGAGCAGTACTTC.

This clonotype qualifies as medium-sized. The chain is built from TRBV15 and TRBJ1-1; D is ambiguous. V lost 0 bases, J lost 7 bases, and 9 bases lay in between. Germline-derived CDR1 and CDR2 are LNHNV and YYDKDF (reference sequence). This CDR3 has 13 amino acids. The CDR3 bases are TGTGCCACCAGCAGAGATCCAGCGGATGAAGCTTTCTTT. Protein product: CATSRDPADEAFF.

The V call is TRBV20-1, the J call TRBJ1-1; the D is unclear. The CDR3 spans 11 residues. Trimming took 6 bases from V and 3 from J, leaving 8 bases between them. Germline V CDR1 and CDR2: DFQATT, SNEGSKA (reference sequence). CDR3 region: CSAQRYTEAFF. DNA of the CDR3: TGCAGTGCCCAGAGGTACACTGAAGCTTTCTTT.